This TCR beta chain was sequenced for a study of blood T cell repertoires in COVID-19. Study information: Whether acute or convalescent, the COVID-19 samples came from the United States, Italy and Spain.

The CDR3 covers 15 residues. In germline, CDR1 is SGDLS, CDR2 YYNGEE. The junction had 7 bases not matched to a gene; V was cut back by 2 bases and J by 2 bases. Original methodology: Amplifying reference gene primers gave estimates of nucleated cell counts. Assay used: immunoSEQ multiplex PCR; TCRdb lists only in-frame clones, some missing. V and J calls and clone size are copied from that table; D and trimming were computed from the DNA. The repertoire consists of fewer than 250,000 clones, with roughly 88% occurring once and the leading ten covering about 14%. The chain recombines TRBV9 with TRBJ2-7; 7 nucleotides agree with TRBD1. The TCR sequence derives from a woman aged 45-60 years with acute COVID-19. The sequenced material came from PBMCs or T cells enriched from blood (not recorded which). Written as DNA, the CDR3 is TGTGCCAGCAGCGTTCTAGGGACAGCAACCTACGAGCAGTACTTC. Translated, it gives CASSVLGTATYEQYF. Complete variable domain (other parts from reference TRBV9 and TRBJ2-7): DSGVTQTPKHLITATGQRVTLRCSPRSGDLSVYWYQQSLDQGLQFLIQYYNGEERAKGNILERFSAQQFPDLHSELNLSSLELGDSALYFCASSVLGTATYEQYFGPGTRLTVT.